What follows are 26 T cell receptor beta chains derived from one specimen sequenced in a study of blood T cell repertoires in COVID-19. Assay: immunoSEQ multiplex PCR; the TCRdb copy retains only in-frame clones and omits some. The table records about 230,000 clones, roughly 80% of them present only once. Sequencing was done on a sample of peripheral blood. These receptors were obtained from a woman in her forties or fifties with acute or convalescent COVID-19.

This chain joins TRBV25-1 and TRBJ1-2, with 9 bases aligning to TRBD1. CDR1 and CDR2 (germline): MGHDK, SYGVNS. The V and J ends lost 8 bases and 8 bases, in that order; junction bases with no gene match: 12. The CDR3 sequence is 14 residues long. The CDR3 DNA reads TGTGCCAGCCGTCCGGACAGGGGCCTTCGGGGCTACACCTTC. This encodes CASRPDRGLRGYTF.

CDR3 coding DNA: TGTGCCATCAGTGACTCCTACGGCTACACCTTC. Translation: CAISDSYGYTF. The chain carries TRBV10-3 and TRBJ1-2; no clear D gene. CDR1 is ENHRY and CDR2 is SYGVKD in the germline V gene. V lost 3 bases, J lost 8 bases, and 7 bases lay in between. This CDR3 has 11 residues.

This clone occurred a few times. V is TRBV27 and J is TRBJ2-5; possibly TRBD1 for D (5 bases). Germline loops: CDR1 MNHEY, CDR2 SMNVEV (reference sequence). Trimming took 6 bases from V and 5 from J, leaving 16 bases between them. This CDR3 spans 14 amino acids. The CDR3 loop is CASRPRASGETQYF. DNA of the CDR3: TGTGCCAGCAGGCCCAGGGCCTCTGGGGAGACCCAGTACTTC.

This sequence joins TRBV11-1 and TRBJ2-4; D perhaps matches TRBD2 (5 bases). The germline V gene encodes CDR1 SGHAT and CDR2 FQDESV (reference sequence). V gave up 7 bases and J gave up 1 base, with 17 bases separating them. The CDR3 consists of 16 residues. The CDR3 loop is CASIPTPGSAKNIQYF. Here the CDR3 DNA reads TGTGCCAGCATCCCAACTCCGGGGAGTGCCAAAAACATTCAGTACTTC.

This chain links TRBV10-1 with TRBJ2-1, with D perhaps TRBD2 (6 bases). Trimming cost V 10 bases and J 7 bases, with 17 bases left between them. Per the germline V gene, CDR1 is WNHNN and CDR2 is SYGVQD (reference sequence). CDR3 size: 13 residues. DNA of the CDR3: TGCGCCAAACCGGGGGTAGGGGTGAATGAGCAGTTCTTC. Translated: CAKPGVGVNEQFF.

Here the CDR3 reads CASRQQGGYGYTF. DNA of the CDR3: TGTGCCAGCAGGCAACAGGGGGGCTATGGCTACACCTTC. This chain links TRBV12-3 or TRBV12-4 with TRBJ1-2, with 8 bases fitting TRBD1. The CDR3 extends over 13 amino acids. V lost 6 bases, J lost 4 bases, and 4 bases stayed unmatched.

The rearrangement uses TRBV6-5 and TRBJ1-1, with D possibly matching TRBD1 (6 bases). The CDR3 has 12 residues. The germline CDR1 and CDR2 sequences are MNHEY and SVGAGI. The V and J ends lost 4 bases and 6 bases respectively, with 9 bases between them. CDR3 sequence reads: CASSFPGAEAFF. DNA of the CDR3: TGTGCCAGCAGTTTCCCAGGGGCTGAAGCTTTCTTT.

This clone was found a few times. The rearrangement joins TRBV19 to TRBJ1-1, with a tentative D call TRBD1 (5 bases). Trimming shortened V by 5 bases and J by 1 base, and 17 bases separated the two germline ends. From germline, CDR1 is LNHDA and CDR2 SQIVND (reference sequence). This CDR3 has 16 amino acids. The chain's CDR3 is CASSSPPGMANTEAFF. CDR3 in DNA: TGTGCCAGTAGTTCACCGCCAGGGATGGCGAACACTGAAGCTTTCTTT.

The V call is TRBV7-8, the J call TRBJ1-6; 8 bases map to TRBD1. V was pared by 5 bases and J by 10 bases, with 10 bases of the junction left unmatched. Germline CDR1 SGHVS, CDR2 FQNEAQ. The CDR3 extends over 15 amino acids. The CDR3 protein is CASSPPRRGQSPLHF. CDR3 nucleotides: TGTGCCAGCAGCCCCCCCCGCAGGGGGCAATCACCCCTCCACTTT.

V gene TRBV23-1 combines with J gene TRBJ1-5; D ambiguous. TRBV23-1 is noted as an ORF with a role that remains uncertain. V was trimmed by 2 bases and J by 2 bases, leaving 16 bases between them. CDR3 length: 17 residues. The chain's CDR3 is CASSQQVEPRGNQPQHF. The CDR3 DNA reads TGCGCCAGCAGTCAACAAGTAGAACCAAGAGGCAATCAGCCCCAGCATTTT.

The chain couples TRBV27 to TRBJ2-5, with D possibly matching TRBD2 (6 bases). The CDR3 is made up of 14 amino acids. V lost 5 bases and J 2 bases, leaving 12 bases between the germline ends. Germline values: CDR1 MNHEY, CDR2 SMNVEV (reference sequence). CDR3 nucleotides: TGTGCCAGCAGTAAACCGGGACTTCAAGAGACCCAGTACTTC. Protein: CASSKPGLQETQYF.

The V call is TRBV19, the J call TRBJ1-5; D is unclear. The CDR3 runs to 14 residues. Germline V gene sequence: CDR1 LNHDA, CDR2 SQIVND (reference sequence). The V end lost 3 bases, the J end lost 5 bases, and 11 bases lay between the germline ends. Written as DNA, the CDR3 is TGTGCCAGTAGTATCCCCAGGCTTTATCAGCCCCAGCATTTT. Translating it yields CASSIPRLYQPQHF.

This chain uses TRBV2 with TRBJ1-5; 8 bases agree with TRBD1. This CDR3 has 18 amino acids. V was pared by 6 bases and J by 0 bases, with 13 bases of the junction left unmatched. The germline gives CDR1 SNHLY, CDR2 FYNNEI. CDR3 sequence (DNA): TGTGCCAGCAGCTCCGGGACAGGTAGACAGCTTAGCAATCAGCCCCAGCATTTT. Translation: CASSSGTGRQLSNQPQHF. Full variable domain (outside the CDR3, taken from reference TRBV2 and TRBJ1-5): EPEVTQTPSHQVTQMGQEVILRCVPISNHLYFYWYRQILGQKVEFLVSFYNNEISEKSEIFDDQFSVERPDGSNFTLKIRSTKLEDSAMYFCASSSGTGRQLSNQPQHFGDGTRLSIL.

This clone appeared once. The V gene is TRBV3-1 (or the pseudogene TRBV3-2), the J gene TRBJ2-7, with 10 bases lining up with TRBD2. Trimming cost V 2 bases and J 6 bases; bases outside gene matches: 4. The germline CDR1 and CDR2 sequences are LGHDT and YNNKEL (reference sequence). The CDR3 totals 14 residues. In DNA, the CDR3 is TGTGCCAGCAGCCAAAAGCCTAGCGGGGGCGAGCAGTACTTC. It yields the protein CASSQKPSGGEQYF.

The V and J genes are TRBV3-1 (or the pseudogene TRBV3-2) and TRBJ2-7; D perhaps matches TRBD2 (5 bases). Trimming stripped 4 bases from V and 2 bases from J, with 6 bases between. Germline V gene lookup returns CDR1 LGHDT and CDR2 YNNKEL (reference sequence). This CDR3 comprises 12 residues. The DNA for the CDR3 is TGTGCCAGCAGCCCGGGGACCTACGAGCAGTACTTC. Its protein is CASSPGTYEQYF.

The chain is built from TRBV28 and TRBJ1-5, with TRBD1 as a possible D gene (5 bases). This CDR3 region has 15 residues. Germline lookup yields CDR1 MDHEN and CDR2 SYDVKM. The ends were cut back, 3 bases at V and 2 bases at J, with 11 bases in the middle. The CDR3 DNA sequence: TGTGCCAGCAGTTTGGCTGGGGCGGGCAATCAGCCCCAGCATTTT. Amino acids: CASSLAGAGNQPQHF.

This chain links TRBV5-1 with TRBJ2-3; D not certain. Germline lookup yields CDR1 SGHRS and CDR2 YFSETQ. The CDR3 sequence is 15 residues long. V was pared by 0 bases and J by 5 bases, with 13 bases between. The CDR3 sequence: CASSLATVAGDTQYF. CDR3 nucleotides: TGCGCCAGCAGCTTGGCCACCGTAGCTGGAGATACGCAGTATTTT.

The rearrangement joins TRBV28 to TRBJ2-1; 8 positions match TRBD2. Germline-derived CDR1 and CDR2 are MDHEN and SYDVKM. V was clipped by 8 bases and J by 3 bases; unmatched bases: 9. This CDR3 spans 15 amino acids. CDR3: CASGSGGRFYNEQFF. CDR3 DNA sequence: TGTGCCAGCGGATCGGGGGGGCGTTTCTACAATGAGCAGTTCTTC. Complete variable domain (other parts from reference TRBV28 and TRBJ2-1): DVKVTQSSRYLVKRTGEKVFLECVQDMDHENMFWYRQDPGLGLRLIYFSYDVKMKEKGDIPEGYSVSREKKERFSLILESASTNQTSMYLCASGSGGRFYNEQFFGPGTRLTVL.

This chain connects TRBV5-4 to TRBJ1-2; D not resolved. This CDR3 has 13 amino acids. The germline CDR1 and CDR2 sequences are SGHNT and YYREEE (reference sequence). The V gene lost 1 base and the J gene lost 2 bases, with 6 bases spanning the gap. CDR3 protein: CASSLPGNYGYTF. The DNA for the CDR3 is TGTGCCAGCAGCTTGCCCGGGAACTATGGCTACACCTTC.

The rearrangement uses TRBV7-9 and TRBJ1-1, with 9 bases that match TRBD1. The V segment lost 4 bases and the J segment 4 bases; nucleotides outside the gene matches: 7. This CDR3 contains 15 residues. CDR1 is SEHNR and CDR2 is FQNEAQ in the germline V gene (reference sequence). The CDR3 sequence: CASSSSGQGFTEAFF. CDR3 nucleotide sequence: TGTGCCAGCAGCTCTTCAGGACAGGGGTTCACTGAAGCTTTCTTT.

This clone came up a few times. CDR3 amino acids: CSASRGQGWSEAFF. For the CDR3, the DNA is TGCAGTGCTAGTCGGGGACAGGGGTGGTCTGAAGCTTTCTTT. The V call is TRBV20-1, the J call TRBJ1-1, with 10 bases that match TRBD1. CDR1 and CDR2 from the germline V gene are DFQATT and SNEGSKA (reference sequence). The CDR3 totals 14 residues. The junction had 7 bases not matched to a gene; V was cut back by 3 bases and J by 6 bases.

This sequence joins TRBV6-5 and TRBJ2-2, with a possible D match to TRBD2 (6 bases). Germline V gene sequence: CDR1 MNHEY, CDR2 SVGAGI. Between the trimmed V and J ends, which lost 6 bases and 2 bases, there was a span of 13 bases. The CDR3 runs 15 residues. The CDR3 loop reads CASRRPGLNTGELFF. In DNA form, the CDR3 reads TGTGCCAGCAGACGACCGGGACTTAACACCGGGGAGCTGTTTTTT.

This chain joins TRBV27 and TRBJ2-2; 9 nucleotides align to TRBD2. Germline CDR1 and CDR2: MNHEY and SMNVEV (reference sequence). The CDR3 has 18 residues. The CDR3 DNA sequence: TGTGTCACAGCAGCAAGGCTAGCGGGGCTTAACCGGGCCGGGGAGCTGTTTTTT. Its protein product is CVTAARLAGLNRAGELFF.

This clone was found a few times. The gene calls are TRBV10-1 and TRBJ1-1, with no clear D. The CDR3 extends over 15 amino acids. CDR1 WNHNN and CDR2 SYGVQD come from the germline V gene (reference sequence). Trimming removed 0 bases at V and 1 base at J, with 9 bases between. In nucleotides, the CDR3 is TGCGCCAGCAGTGAGTCCCGTACAGAGAACACTGAAGCTTTCTTT. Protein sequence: CASSESRTENTEAFF.

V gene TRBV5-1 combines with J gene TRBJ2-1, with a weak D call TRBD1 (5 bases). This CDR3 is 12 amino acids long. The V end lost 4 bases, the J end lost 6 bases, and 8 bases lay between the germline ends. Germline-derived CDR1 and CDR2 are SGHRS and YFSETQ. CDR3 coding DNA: TGCGCCAGCAGCCCACAGGTCAATGAGCAGTTCTTC. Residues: CASSPQVNEQFF.

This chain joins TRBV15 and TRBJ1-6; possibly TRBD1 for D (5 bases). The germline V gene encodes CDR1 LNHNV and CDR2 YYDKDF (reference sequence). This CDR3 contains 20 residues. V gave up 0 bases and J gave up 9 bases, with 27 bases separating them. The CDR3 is CATSRDYGGTSTMLGSPLHF. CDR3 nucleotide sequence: TGTGCCACCAGCAGAGATTATGGAGGGACCTCAACAATGTTGGGTTCACCCCTCCACTTT. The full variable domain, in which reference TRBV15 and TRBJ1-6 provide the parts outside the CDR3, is DAMVIQNPRYQVTQFGKPVTLSCSQTLNHNVMYWYQQKSSQAPKLLFHYYDKDFNNEADTPDNFQSRRPNTSFCFLDIRSPGLGDTAMYLCATSRDYGGTSTMLGSPLHFGNGTRLTVT.